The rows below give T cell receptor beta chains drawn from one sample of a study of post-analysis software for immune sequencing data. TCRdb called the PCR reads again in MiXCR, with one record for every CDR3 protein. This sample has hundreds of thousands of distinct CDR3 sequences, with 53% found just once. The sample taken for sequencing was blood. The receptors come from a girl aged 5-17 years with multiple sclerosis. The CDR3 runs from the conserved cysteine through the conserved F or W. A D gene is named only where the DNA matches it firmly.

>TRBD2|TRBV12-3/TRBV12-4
CASRPSGGRYNEQFF
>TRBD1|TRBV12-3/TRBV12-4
CASRKGSGQVTGELFF
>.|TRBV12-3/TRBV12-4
CASREGAGEQYF
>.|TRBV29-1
CSVGRPPYEQYF
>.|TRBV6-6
CASTRGNYGYTF
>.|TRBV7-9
CAGGQGLPYEQYF
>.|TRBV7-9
CASSLVLDGKSSYEQYF
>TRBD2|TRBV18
CASSPLTSGSYTYEQYF
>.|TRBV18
CASSQGGLQPQHF
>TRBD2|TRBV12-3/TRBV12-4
CASSLGLGGGQNEQFF
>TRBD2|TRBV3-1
CASSQEGRENYEQYF
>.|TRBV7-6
CASSLGQTPGANVLTF
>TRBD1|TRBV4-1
CASSQETPTGEGQPQHF
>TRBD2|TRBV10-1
CASSATSGRAEGEQFF
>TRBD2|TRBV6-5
CASSYRPANSGGDGNEQFF
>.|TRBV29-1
CSVRAYQETQYF
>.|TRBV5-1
CASSFQDYQETQYF
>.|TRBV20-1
CSVWRGSETYGYTF
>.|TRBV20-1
CSVADTGQGAGELFF
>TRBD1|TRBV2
CASSGPWTGNTEAFF
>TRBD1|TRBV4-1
CASSPGGAENGYTF
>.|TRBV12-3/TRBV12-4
CASSLPGITYGYTF
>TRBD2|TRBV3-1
CASSQDWGTSGIGTQYF
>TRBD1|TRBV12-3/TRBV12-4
CASRPGQTYEQYF
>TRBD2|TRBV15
CATSPIRGTSGYNEQFF
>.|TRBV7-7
CASSQSLKETQYF
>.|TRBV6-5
CASSYSGHGTLSSTDTQYF
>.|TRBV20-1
CSARGARTPAYGYTF
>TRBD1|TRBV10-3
CAISGQGNNEQFF
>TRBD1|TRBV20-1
CSARVDRGVNRTYEQYF
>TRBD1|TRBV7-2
CASSRGQGWDEQYF
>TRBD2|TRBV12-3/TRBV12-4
CASRMAGTSGTYEQYF
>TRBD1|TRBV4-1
CASSQSGQGSIYGYTF
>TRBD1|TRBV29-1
CSAQGARAGAFF
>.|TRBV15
CAASRGQSTDTQYF
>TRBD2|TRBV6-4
CASSESLAGGTDTQYF